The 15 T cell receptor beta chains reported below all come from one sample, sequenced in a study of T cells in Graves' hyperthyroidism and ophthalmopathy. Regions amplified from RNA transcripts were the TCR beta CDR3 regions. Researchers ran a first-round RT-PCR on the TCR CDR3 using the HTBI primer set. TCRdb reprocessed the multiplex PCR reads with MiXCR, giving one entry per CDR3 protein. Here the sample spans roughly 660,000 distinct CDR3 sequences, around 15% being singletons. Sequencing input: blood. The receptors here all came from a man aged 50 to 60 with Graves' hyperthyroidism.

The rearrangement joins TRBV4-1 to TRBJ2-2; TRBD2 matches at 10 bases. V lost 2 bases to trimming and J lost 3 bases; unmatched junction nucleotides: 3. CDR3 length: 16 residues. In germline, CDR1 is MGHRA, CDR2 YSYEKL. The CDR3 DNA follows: TGCGCCAGCAGCCAACCACTAGCGGGGTACACCGGGGAGCTGTTTTTT. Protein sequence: CASSQPLAGYTGELFF.

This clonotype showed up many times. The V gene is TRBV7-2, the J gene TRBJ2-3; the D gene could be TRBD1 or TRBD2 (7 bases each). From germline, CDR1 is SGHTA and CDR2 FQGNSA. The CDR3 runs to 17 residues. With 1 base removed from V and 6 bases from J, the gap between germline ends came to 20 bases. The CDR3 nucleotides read TGTGCCAGCAGCTTAGGGGAGGGGGCGTACCGCCCGGATACGCAGTATTTT. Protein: CASSLGEGAYRPDTQYF.

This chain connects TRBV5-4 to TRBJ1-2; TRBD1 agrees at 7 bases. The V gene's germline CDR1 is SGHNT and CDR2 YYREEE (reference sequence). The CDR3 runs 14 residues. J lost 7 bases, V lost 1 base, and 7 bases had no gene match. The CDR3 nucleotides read TGTGCCAGCAGCTTGTCTTCGGGACAGAGTGGCTACACCTTC. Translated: CASSLSSGQSGYTF.

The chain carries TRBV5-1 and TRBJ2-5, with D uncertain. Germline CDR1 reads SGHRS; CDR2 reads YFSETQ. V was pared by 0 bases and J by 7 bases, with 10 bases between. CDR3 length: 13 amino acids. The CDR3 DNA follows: TGCGCCAGCAGCTTGGGACTCGCAGTGACCCAGTACTTC. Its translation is CASSLGLAVTQYF.

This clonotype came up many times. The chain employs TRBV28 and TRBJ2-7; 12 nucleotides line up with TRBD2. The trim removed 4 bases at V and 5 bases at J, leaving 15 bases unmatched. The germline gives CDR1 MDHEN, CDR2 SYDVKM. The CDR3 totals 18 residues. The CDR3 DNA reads TGTGCCAGCAGTTCGTCACTAGCGGGAGGACGTAGTCCCCACGAGCAGTACTTC. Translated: CASSSSLAGGRSPHEQYF.

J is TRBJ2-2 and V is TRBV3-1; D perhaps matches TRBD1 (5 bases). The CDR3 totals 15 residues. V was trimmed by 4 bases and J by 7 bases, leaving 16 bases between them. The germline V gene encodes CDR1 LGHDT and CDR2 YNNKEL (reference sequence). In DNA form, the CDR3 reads TGTGCCAGCAGCCGTCGGACAATCGGGTTCGGGGAGCTGTTTTTT. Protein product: CASSRRTIGFGELFF.

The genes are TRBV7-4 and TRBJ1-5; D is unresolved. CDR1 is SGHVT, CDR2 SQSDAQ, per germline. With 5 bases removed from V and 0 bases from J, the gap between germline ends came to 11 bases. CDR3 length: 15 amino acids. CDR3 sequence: CASSLKKNSNQPQHF. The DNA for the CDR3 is TGTGCCAGCAGCCTCAAAAAGAATAGCAATCAGCCCCAGCATTTT.

Here the CDR3 DNA reads TGTGCCAGCAGCGTAGATAAGCTAGTAGATGAGCAGTTCTTC. This gives the protein CASSVDKLVDEQFF. The chain links TRBV9 to TRBJ2-1; D remains ambiguous. The CDR3 has 14 residues. Germline V lookup: CDR1 SGDLS, CDR2 YYNGEE. With 0 bases removed from V and 8 bases from J, the gap between germline ends came to 12 bases.

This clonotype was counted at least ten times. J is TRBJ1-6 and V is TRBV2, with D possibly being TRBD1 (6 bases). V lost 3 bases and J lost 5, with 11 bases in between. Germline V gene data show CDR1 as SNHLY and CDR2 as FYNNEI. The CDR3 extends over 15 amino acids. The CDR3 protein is CASSERNRDNSPLHF. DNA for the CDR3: TGTGCCAGCAGTGAGAGGAACAGGGATAATTCACCCCTCCACTTT.

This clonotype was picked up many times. CDR3 residues: CASSLSPNEQYF. CDR3 nucleotide sequence: TGTGCCAGCAGTTTATCGCCCAACGAGCAGTACTTC. The rearrangement links TRBV27 to TRBJ2-7, with D hard to call. The germline V gene encodes CDR1 MNHEY and CDR2 SMNVEV (reference sequence). There are 12 residues in the CDR3. With 0 bases removed from V and 5 bases from J, the gap between germline ends came to 5 bases.

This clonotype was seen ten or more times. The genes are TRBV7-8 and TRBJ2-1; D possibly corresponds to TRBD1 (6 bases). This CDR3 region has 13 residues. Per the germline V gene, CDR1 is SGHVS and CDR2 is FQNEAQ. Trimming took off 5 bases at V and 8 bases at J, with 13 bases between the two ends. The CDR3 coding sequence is TGTGCCAGCAGCAACTCGACAGGATATGAGCAGTTCTTC. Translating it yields CASSNSTGYEQFF.

CDR3 in amino acids: CASSWGTLSQYF. CDR3 sequence (DNA): TGTGCCAGCAGCTGGGGGACACTCTCCCAGTACTTC. The chain combines TRBV7-2 with TRBJ2-5; tentatively, D is TRBD1 (6 bases). Per the germline V gene, CDR1 is SGHTA and CDR2 is FQGNSA. The CDR3 is 12 amino acids. V lost 4 bases and J 9 bases, leaving 12 bases between the germline ends.

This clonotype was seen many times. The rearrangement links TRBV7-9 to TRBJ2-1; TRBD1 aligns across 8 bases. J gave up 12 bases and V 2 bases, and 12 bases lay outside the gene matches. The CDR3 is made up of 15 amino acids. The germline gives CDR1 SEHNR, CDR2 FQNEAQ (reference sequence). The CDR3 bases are TGTGCCAGCAGCTTACAGGGACAGGAGGGATTTGGGCAGTTCTTC. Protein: CASSLQGQEGFGQFF.

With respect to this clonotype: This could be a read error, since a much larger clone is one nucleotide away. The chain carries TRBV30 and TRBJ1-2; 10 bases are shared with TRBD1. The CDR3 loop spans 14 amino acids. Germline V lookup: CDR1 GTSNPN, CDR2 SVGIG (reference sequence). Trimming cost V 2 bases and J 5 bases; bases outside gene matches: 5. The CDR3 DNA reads TGTGCCTGGAGTCGGTGGGGACAGGGGTATGGCTACACCTTC. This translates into CAWSRWGQGYGYTF.

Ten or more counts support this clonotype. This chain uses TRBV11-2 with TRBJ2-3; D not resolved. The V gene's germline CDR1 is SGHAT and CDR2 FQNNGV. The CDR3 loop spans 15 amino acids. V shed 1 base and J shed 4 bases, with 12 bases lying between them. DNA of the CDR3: TGTGCCAGCAGCTTAGGTCTCAGCTCCTCAGATACGCAGTATTTT. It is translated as CASSLGLSSSDTQYF. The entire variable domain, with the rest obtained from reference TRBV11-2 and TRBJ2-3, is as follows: EAGVAQSPRYKIIEKRQSVAFWCNPISGHATLYWYQQILGQGPKLLIQFQNNGVVDDSQLPKDRFSAERLKGVDSTLKIQPAKLEDSAVYLCASSLGLSSSDTQYFGPGTRLTVL.